A single sample is the source of the 21 T cell receptor beta chains below, sequenced in a study of T cells after yellow fever vaccination. Using its own MiXCR run on the 5' RACE reads, TCRdb lists one record per CDR3 protein. Of approximately 300,000 distinct CDR3 sequences in the sample, around 11% were seen once. The sample in question was CD4+ T cells sorted from PBMCs, obtained 45 days after the yellow fever booster vaccination. The receptors come from a man aged 18 to 29 who received the YFV17D yellow fever vaccine.

This clonotype has just a few counts. The genes are TRBV10-3 and TRBJ2-5, with 10 bases fitting TRBD2. The V gene's germline CDR1 is ENHRY and CDR2 SYGVKD. This CDR3 spans 13 amino acids. Unmatched junction bases numbered 0, after V lost 6 bases and J lost 2 bases. In DNA, the CDR3 is TGTGCCATCAGACTAGCGGGGCAAGAGACCCAGTACTTC. Translation: CAIRLAGQETQYF.

This clonotype has at least ten counts. This chain joins TRBV7-8 and TRBJ2-7; the D gene is possibly TRBD2 (6 bases). Trimming took 0 bases from V and 4 from J, leaving 10 bases between them. CDR3 size: 14 residues. CDR1 and CDR2 from the germline V gene are SGHVS and FQNEAQ. CDR3 loop: CASSLATGVYEQYV. The DNA for the CDR3 is TGTGCCAGCAGCTTAGCGACGGGGGTTTACGAGCAGTACGTC.

This clonotype came up a few times. The genes are TRBV19 and TRBJ1-6; D may be TRBD1 (5 bases). Germline loops: CDR1 LNHDA, CDR2 SQIVND (reference sequence). Trimming removed 5 bases from V and 9 bases from J, with 11 bases in between. CDR3 length equals 13 residues. The CDR3 is CASSGGVRSPLHF. In nucleotides, the CDR3 is TGTGCCAGTAGTGGAGGGGTTCGTTCACCCCTCCACTTT.

This clonotype was counted many times. The rearrangement uses TRBV9 and TRBJ2-1, with a weak D call TRBD2 (6 bases). This CDR3 contains 17 residues. From germline, CDR1 is SGDLS and CDR2 YYNGEE. Trimming stripped 0 bases from V and 0 bases from J, with 13 bases between. CDR3 in amino acids: CASSVGPLRGSYNEQFF. DNA for the CDR3: TGTGCCAGCAGCGTAGGTCCTTTGCGGGGCTCCTACAATGAGCAGTTCTTC.

This clonotype was counted only a few times. The chain carries TRBV7-6 and TRBJ1-1, with D hard to call. The length of the CDR3 is 13 residues. V was shortened by 1 base and J by 3 bases, with 6 bases between the two germline ends. CDR1 SGHVS and CDR2 FNYEAQ come from the germline V gene. In DNA, the CDR3 is TGTGCCAGCAGCTTAGGCCCGGACACTGAAGCTTTCTTT. It translates to CASSLGPDTEAFF.

The V gene is TRBV5-1, the J gene TRBJ2-3; D possibly corresponds to TRBD2 (6 bases). Germline V gene data show CDR1 as SGHRS and CDR2 as YFSETQ. V dropped 5 bases and J dropped 5 bases, with 21 bases sitting between them. The CDR3 extends over 16 amino acids. The chain's CDR3 is CASSPPSGGAGDTQYF. The CDR3, as DNA: TGCGCCAGCAGTCCCCCTTCGGGCGGGGCGGGAGATACGCAGTATTTT.

The genes are TRBV20-1 and TRBJ2-7; perhaps TRBD2 as D (6 bases). Trimming stripped 4 bases from V and 3 bases from J, with 13 bases between. This CDR3 is built from 13 residues. Germline CDR1 and CDR2: DFQATT and SNEGSKA (reference sequence). In nucleotides, the CDR3 is TGCAGTGCTACCCCGGGACTGATCTACGAGCAGTACGTC. Translated, it gives CSATPGLIYEQYV.

The rearrangement joins TRBV7-3 to TRBJ2-3; TRBD1 or TRBD2 may be the D gene (5 bases each). Germline V gene data show CDR1 as SGHTA and CDR2 as FQGTGA. The CDR3 consists of 16 residues. Trimming took 4 bases from V and 4 from J, leaving 18 bases between them. This CDR3 reads CASSSNLRAGSDTQYF. The CDR3 DNA sequence: TGTGCCAGCAGCTCAAATCTGAGGGCAGGGTCAGATACGCAGTATTTT.

This chain joins TRBV5-1 and TRBJ2-5; D may be TRBD2 (6 bases). Germline V gene data show CDR1 as SGHRS and CDR2 as YFSETQ. This CDR3 contains 15 residues. The germline V and J ends were trimmed by 0 bases and 1 base, with 10 bases remaining between them. The CDR3 DNA follows: TGCGCCAGCAGCTTGGGGGGACTGGCCCAAGAGACCCAGTACTTC. Its protein is CASSLGGLAQETQYF.

This clonotype was seen a few times. The CDR3 nucleotides read TGCAGTGGTGTGTGGGGAAGCACAGATACGCAGTATTTT. This translates into CSGVWGSTDTQYF. The chain employs TRBV20-1 and TRBJ2-3; the D is unclear. CDR1 and CDR2 (germline): DFQATT, SNEGSKA (reference sequence). Between the trimmed V and J ends, which lost 7 bases and 0 bases, there was a span of 11 bases. This CDR3 contains 13 residues.

This clonotype was observed many times. The genes are TRBV5-1 and TRBJ2-1; TRBD2 matches at 11 bases. Germline CDR1 reads SGHRS; CDR2 reads YFSETQ. This CDR3 comprises 15 residues. The V segment lost 0 bases and the J segment 8 bases; nucleotides outside the gene matches: 4. Written as DNA, the CDR3 is TGCGCCAGCAGCTTGGATATAGCGGGGGGGGATGAGCAGTTCTTC. Translated: CASSLDIAGGDEQFF.

This clonotype has only a few counts. This rearrangement joins TRBV12-3 or TRBV12-4 to TRBJ2-3; D uncertain. Trimming removed 0 bases at V and 2 bases at J, with 6 bases between. The CDR3 totals 14 residues. The CDR3 is CASSLAHPTDTQYF. For the CDR3, the DNA is TGTGCCAGCAGTTTAGCGCACCCCACAGATACGCAGTATTTT.

The chain carries TRBV6-2 or TRBV6-3 and TRBJ2-3; 9 bases fit TRBD2. Germline V gene sequence: CDR1 MNHEY, CDR2 SVGEGT. Unmatched junction bases numbered 9, after V lost 6 bases and J lost 2 bases. This CDR3 is built from 16 residues. CDR3 sequence reads: CASRRGLAWITDTQYF. In nucleotides, the CDR3 is TGTGCCAGCAGACGCGGACTAGCGTGGATCACAGATACGCAGTATTTT.

This clonotype was recorded many times. This chain's CDR3 is CATSDPPPLRDRTSGANVLTF. CDR3 DNA: TGTGCCACCAGTGATCCCCCTCCTCTCCGGGACAGGACATCTGGGGCCAACGTCCTGACTTTC. The chain links TRBV24-1 to TRBJ2-6; 8 bases fit TRBD1. This CDR3 is 21 amino acids long. Per the germline V gene, CDR1 is KGHDR and CDR2 is SFDVKD. Trimming removed 3 bases from V and 1 base from J; junction bases left unmatched: 16.

This chain uses TRBV7-3 with TRBJ2-6; 12 positions agree with TRBD2. The junction had 4 bases not matched to a gene; V was cut back by 5 bases and J by 2 bases. This CDR3 spans 17 amino acids. Germline V gene data show CDR1 as SGHTA and CDR2 as FQGTGA. CDR3 DNA: TGTGCCAGCAGCCCGACTAGCGGGGGAACTGGGGCCAACGTCCTGACTTTC. It yields the protein CASSPTSGGTGANVLTF.

The V call is TRBV7-2, the J call TRBJ2-7; 7 positions match TRBD1. The CDR3 consists of 11 residues. V shed 5 bases and J 8 bases; nucleotides not matched to a gene: 3. Germline V gene sequence: CDR1 SGHTA, CDR2 FQGNSA. Written as DNA, the CDR3 is TGTGCCAGCAGCAACAGGGGCCAGCAGTACTTC. This translates into CASSNRGQQYF.

The chain recombines TRBV20-1 with TRBJ1-1; D gene ambiguous. V lost 0 bases to trimming and J lost 4 bases, with 12 bases between them. The CDR3 runs 14 residues. Per germline, CDR1 DFQATT and CDR2 SNEGSKA (reference sequence). The CDR3 region is CSARDHRRITEAFF. The CDR3 DNA follows: TGCAGTGCTAGAGATCATCGTAGGATCACTGAAGCTTTCTTT.

The table lists this clonotype with many counts. V usage is TRBV20-1 and J usage is TRBJ1-6, with TRBD1 identical over 7 bases. V trimming: 7 bases; J trimming: 3 bases; junction bases outside the gene matches: 3. CDR3 size: 13 residues. The V gene's germline CDR1 is DFQATT and CDR2 SNEGSKA (reference sequence). The CDR3 DNA reads TGCAGTGTCCGGGACAGCTATAATTCACCCCTCCACTTT. This codes for CSVRDSYNSPLHF.

CDR3: CASSRQGASLSGYTF. In DNA form, the CDR3 reads TGTGCCAGCAGTAGACAGGGGGCCTCACTGAGCGGCTACACCTTC. V is TRBV4-2 and J is TRBJ1-2; 10 nucleotides match TRBD1. This CDR3 spans 15 amino acids. Per germline, CDR1 LGHNA and CDR2 YNFKEQ. V shed 6 bases, J shed 8 bases, and the junction held 12 bases outside the gene matches.

Many counts were recorded for this clonotype. CDR3 nucleotides: TGTGCCAGCAGCGAACAGGGGCCCTATGGCTACACCTTC. Residues: CASSEQGPYGYTF. The chain couples TRBV7-9 to TRBJ1-2; 7 bases fit TRBD1. This CDR3 spans 13 amino acids. V lost 5 bases to trimming and J lost 4 bases; unmatched junction nucleotides: 4. CDR1 is SEHNR and CDR2 is FQNEAQ in the germline V gene (reference sequence).

This clonotype has a count of ten or more. The chain is built from TRBV20-1 and TRBJ2-7, with D unresolved. The V end lost 1 base, the J end lost 6 bases, and 7 bases lay between the germline ends. In germline, CDR1 is DFQATT, CDR2 SNEGSKA (reference sequence). This CDR3 is built from 11 residues. CDR3 DNA: TGCAGTGCTAGAGTCAGGTCCGAGCAGTACTTC. Translating gives CSARVRSEQYF.